This T cell receptor beta chain was recovered during a study of long-term antiretroviral therapy in people with HIV. Study-level background: By about a decade, the earliest samples predate the 2015 immediate-ART recommendation. Study outcomes and limitations: In samples taken after ART, diversity increased but remained below transplant donor control levels. At every time point, clones expanded before ART dominated the repertoire.

This clone was seen a single time. What it recognizes is unknown. Every specimen provided 1-10 million cryopreserved PBMC before DNA extraction took place. Runs used v3.0 of the immunoSEQ assay and were done at survey level. Repertoires were generated with immunoSEQ multiplex PCR, while TCRdb's copy carries only in-frame clones and drops some. The sample shows about 9,700 clones, around 74% of them seen only once. The ends were cut back, 4 bases at V and 4 bases at J, with 10 bases in the middle. This CDR3 is 14 amino acids long. Per germline, CDR1 SGHAT and CDR2 FQNNGV. The sample in question was unsorted PBMCs, obtained 1.8 years before starting antiretroviral therapy. J is TRBJ2-2 and V is TRBV11-2, with D perhaps assigned TRBD1 or TRBD2 (5 bases each). The TCR sequence derives from a man between 35 and 55 years old with HIV. This chain's CDR3 is CASSSRDLTGELFF. In DNA form, the CDR3 reads TGTGCCAGCAGCTCCCGGGACCTCACCGGGGAGCTGTTTTTT. Based on the CDR3 plus reference TRBV11-2 and TRBJ2-2, the full variable domain is EAGVAQSPRYKIIEKRQSVAFWCNPISGHATLYWYQQILGQGPKLLIQFQNNGVVDDSQLPKDRFSAERLKGVDSTLKIQPAKLEDSAVYLCASSSRDLTGELFFGEGSRLTVL.